This TCR beta chain is from a study of B cell selection in AIRE deficiency. Overall study findings and caveats: Of over 3,500 shared Treg TCRbeta sequences, about 30% were healthy-only, 9.3% patient-only.

The repertoire was sequenced with immunoSEQ multiplex PCR; TCRdb's copy has only in-frame clones and lacks some. Of about 25,000 clones listed, around 97% are singletons. Trimming took 4 bases from V and 2 from J; bases not matched to a gene: 11. This CDR3 region has 18 residues. Looked up from germline, CDR1 is SGHRS and CDR2 is YFSETQ. Sorting defined conventional CD4 T cells as CD4+CD127+. On this clone: Its specificity is not known.

The chain combines TRBV5-1 with TRBJ2-7; 14 nucleotides agree with TRBD2. The origin of this receptor is a human donor with AIRE deficiency. What was sequenced was conventional CD4+ T cells sorted from PBMCs. The CDR3 nucleotides read TGCGCCAGCAGCCCGACTAGCGGGAGGGCCGAAACTGCCTACGAGCAGTACTTC. Its translation: CASSPTSGRAETAYEQYF.